Below, one TCR beta chain is given with its context. This entry is derived from a study of blood T cell repertoires in COVID-19. Study-level background: Samples taken during acute and convalescent COVID-19 were collected in the United States, Italy and Spain. PBMCs, B-cell-depleted T cells, or T cells provided the cDNA or gDNA that made up the material.

The germline V gene has CDR1 SQVTM and CDR2 ANQGSEA. CDR3 size: 14 residues. Trimming removed 6 bases from V and 7 bases from J; junction bases left unmatched: 12. While infection was still active, Seattle patients were enrolled and then followed longitudinally. In the authors' workflow: Reference gene primer amplification gave nucleated cell count estimates. Clones were read by immunoSEQ multiplex PCR, and TCRdb kept only the in-frame ones, dropping some. V and J calls and clone size come straight from that table; D and trimming were deduced from the DNA. The repertoire holds 250,000 to 350,000 clones, with roughly 90% as singletons.

The sample consisted of peripheral blood. The chain links TRBV29-1 to TRBJ2-1; 7 bases align to TRBD2. This TCR derives from a woman under 40 with COVID-19, enrolled during active disease. The CDR3: CSVPFGAGTNEQFF. The DNA of the CDR3 is TGCAGCGTCCCCTTCGGAGCGGGGACTAATGAGCAGTTCTTC.